The 5 T cell receptor beta chains below come from one sample, sequenced in a study of T cells in women clearing cervical HPV infection. Produced via immunoSEQ multiplex PCR; TCRdb's table is partial and in-frame only. The table lists approximately 18,000 clones. Sequencing input: blood buffy coat. All receptors come from a woman aged 18 to 69 with a cervical HPV16 infection that either progressed to CIN3+ or cleared (not recorded which).

The covered CDR3 bases are TGTGCCTGGAGCCGCTCGCGGGGGCCG. It specifies CAWSRSRGP. The CDR3 reads in full as CAWSRSRGPQYF. The chain recombines TRBV30 with TRBJ2-3; a weak D match, TRBD2 (7 bases). The missing CDR3 end, 3 residues past where the read stops, is filled in from the germline J gene. The CDR3 consists of 12 residues. Germline V CDR1 and CDR2: GTSNPN, SVGIG (reference sequence).

Remarks on this clone: The CDR3 end is not reached by the read, which stops 3 residues before it; the germline J gene fills it in. V gene TRBV20-1 combines with J gene TRBJ2-2, with D unresolved. CDR1 DFQATT and CDR2 SNEGSKA come from the germline V gene (reference sequence). The CDR3 is 13 amino acids. The V end lost 5 bases, the J end lost 5 bases, and 12 bases lay between the germline ends. The CDR3 sequence: CSALPIRTGELFF. CDR3 DNA (partial): TGCAGTGCTCTACCAATCCGGACCGGGGAG.

The CDR3 DNA, read in part, is TGTGCCAGTAGTATTGGGCCCGGGCAGGGGGAAACTGAA. The encoded protein is CASSIGPGQGETE. The CDR3 in its entirety is CASSIGPGQGETEAFF. V usage is TRBV19 and J usage is TRBJ1-1; TRBD1 aligns across 7 bases. The read is 3 residues too short to cover the CDR3 end, so that end is filled in from the germline J gene. The CDR3 totals 16 residues. CDR1 LNHDA and CDR2 SQIVND come from the germline V gene (reference sequence). The trim removed 3 bases at V and 5 bases at J, leaving 12 bases unmatched.

Turning to this clone: The CDR3 goes on 3 residues after the read ends, and that part is filled in from the germline J gene. The V call is TRBV7-9, the J call TRBJ1-5, with D unclear. The V end was cut by 1 base, the J end by 5 bases, with 6 bases between. Germline values: CDR1 SEHNR, CDR2 FQNEAQ (reference sequence). This CDR3 has 13 amino acids. The CDR3: CASSLVADQPQHF. The covered CDR3 bases are TGTGCCAGCAGCTTAGTGGCTGATCAGCCC. The whole variable domain, remainder taken from reference TRBV7-9 and TRBJ1-5, is DTGVSQNPRHKITKRGQNVTFRCDPISEHNRLYWYRQTLGQGPEFLTYFQNEAQLEKSRLLSDRFSAERPKGSFSTLEIQRTEQGDSAMYLCASSLVADQPQHFGDGTRLSIL.

Points on this clone: The read terminates 3 residues before the CDR3 end, so the remaining end is supplied by the germline J gene. The V and J genes are TRBV20-1 and TRBJ1-2; D unresolved. The CDR3 sequence is 10 residues long. CDR1 and CDR2 (germline): DFQATT, SNEGSKA (reference sequence). V was cut by 6 bases and J by 4 bases, with 6 bases left in between. The CDR3 loop is CSAQAYGYTF. The DNA read from the CDR3 is TGCAGTGCCCAAGCCTATGGC.